Below, 26 T cell receptor beta chains from the same sample are listed, as sequenced in a study of blood T cell repertoires in COVID-19. Assay: immunoSEQ multiplex PCR; the TCRdb copy retains only in-frame clones and omits some. The sample gives more than 45,000 clones, approximately 87% of which show up once; approximately 5% is in the top ten. Sequencing used peripheral blood. These receptors were taken from a middle-aged man with active COVID-19.

This chain joins TRBV6-4 and TRBJ2-1; TRBD2 aligns across 8 bases. Losses at the gene ends were 0 bases for V and 4 bases for J; bases not matched to a gene: 5. This CDR3 region has 16 residues. Germline CDR1 MRHNA, CDR2 SNTAGT. CDR3 bases: TGTGCCAGCAGTGACTCAGGGGCTAGCGGGTACAATGAGCAGTTCTTC. It encodes CASSDSGASGYNEQFF.

The chain uses TRBV6-1 and TRBJ2-7; 7 bases are a match to TRBD1. With V trimmed by 2 bases and J by 2 bases, 6 bases remained unmatched. From germline, CDR1 is MNHNS and CDR2 SASEGT. The CDR3 loop spans 15 amino acids. The CDR3 loop is CASSELAGTAYEQYF. The CDR3 bases are TGTGCCAGCAGTGAATTGGCCGGGACAGCCTACGAGCAGTACTTC.

The chain uses TRBV18 and TRBJ2-5; a weak D match, TRBD1 (5 bases). This CDR3 has 12 amino acids. V was pared by 5 bases and J by 5 bases, with 9 bases between. Germline V CDR1 and CDR2: KGHSH, LQKENI. The CDR3 DNA follows: TGTGCCAGCTCATCAGGGCAGGAGACCCAGTACTTC. This translates into CASSSGQETQYF. Drawing the rest from reference TRBV18 and TRBJ2-5, the complete variable domain is NAGVMQNPRHLVRRRGQEARLRCSPMKGHSHVYWYRQLPEEGLKFMVYLQKENIIDESGMPKERFSAEFPKEGPSILRIQQVVRGDSAAYFCASSSGQETQYFGPGTRLLVL.

The rearrangement links TRBV19 to TRBJ1-1; D may be TRBD1 (6 bases). Trimming took off 4 bases at V and 4 bases at J, with 16 bases between the two ends. CDR1 and CDR2 (germline): LNHDA, SQIVND (reference sequence). This CDR3 has 15 amino acids. CDR3 protein: CASSTQGLLGTEAFF. Here the CDR3 DNA reads TGTGCCAGTAGTACCCAGGGGTTATTGGGCACTGAAGCTTTCTTT.

The chain has TRBV5-1 and TRBJ2-5; the match to TRBD1 covers 11 bases. After removal of 3 bases from V and 5 bases from J, the junction contained 6 bases not matched to a gene. CDR3 length equals 15 residues. CDR1 and CDR2 from the germline V gene are SGHRS and YFSETQ. CDR3 sequence (DNA): TGCGCCAGCAGCTCCCCCGGGACAGGGGGGGAGACCCAGTACTTC. Encoded protein: CASSSPGTGGETQYF.

The sample holds a few counts of this clone. The V gene is TRBV28, the J gene TRBJ2-7; TRBD1 might be the D (6 bases). The CDR3 totals 13 residues. Germline V gene sequence: CDR1 MDHEN, CDR2 SYDVKM. Trimming removed 6 bases at V and 6 bases at J, with 15 bases between. In DNA, the CDR3 is TGTGCCAGCAGCCATCAGGGGACCGTCGAGCAGTACTTC. The encoded protein is CASSHQGTVEQYF.

V gene TRBV28 combines with J gene TRBJ1-2; weak D call: TRBD1 (5 bases). The germline V and J ends were trimmed by 8 bases and 8 bases, with 21 bases remaining between them. CDR3 length: 14 amino acids. Per the germline V gene, CDR1 is MDHEN and CDR2 is SYDVKM. CDR3 sequence reads: CASGPMGLHLGYTF. The DNA of the CDR3 is TGTGCCAGCGGCCCAATGGGACTTCATTTAGGCTACACCTTC.

The genes are TRBV28 and TRBJ1-4; 7 bases are shared with TRBD1. V was clipped by 4 bases and J by 3 bases; unmatched bases: 5. Germline V gene lookup returns CDR1 MDHEN and CDR2 SYDVKM. The CDR3 spans 15 residues. For the CDR3, the DNA is TGTGCCAGCAGTTCCTCGACAGGGTCTAATGAAAAACTGTTTTTT. The encoded protein is CASSSSTGSNEKLFF.

J is TRBJ1-1 and V is TRBV3-1 (or the pseudogene TRBV3-2), with D possibly being TRBD1 (6 bases). V lost 3 bases and J lost 3, with 23 bases in between. CDR3 length: 18 residues. Germline CDR1 reads LGHDT; CDR2 reads YNNKEL (reference sequence). The CDR3 is CASSHNPGTRPGDTEAFF. CDR3 in DNA: TGTGCCAGCAGCCATAACCCCGGGACCCGCCCAGGGGACACTGAAGCTTTCTTT.

The chain joins TRBV20-1 to TRBJ2-1, with no clear D. Trimming shortened V by 5 bases and J by 10 bases, and 12 bases separated the two germline ends. The CDR3 loop spans 11 amino acids. Looked up from germline, CDR1 is DFQATT and CDR2 is SNEGSKA (reference sequence). The CDR3 sequence is CSAGPQQEQFF. In nucleotides, the CDR3 is TGCAGTGCTGGGCCCCAGCAAGAGCAGTTCTTC.

This clone was recorded once. This sequence joins TRBV18 and TRBJ1-5; a possible D gene is TRBD1 (5 bases). The length of the CDR3 is 14 residues. CDR1 and CDR2 from the germline V gene are KGHSH and LQKENI. Deletions cut 6 bases from V and 1 base from J, with 10 bases between. The CDR3 DNA reads TGTGCCAGCTCTCCGACAGACAGCAATCAGCCCCAGCATTTT. Amino acid sequence: CASSPTDSNQPQHF.

CDR3 sequence reads: CASSQDPPRGLWETQYF. For the CDR3, the DNA is TGTGCCAGCAGCCAAGACCCACCGCGGGGCCTTTGGGAGACCCAGTACTTC. This chain links TRBV3-1 (or the pseudogene TRBV3-2) with TRBJ2-5; D might be TRBD2 (6 bases). The CDR3 sequence is 17 residues long. Germline V gene lookup returns CDR1 LGHDT and CDR2 YNNKEL (reference sequence). The ends were cut back, 0 bases at V and 5 bases at J, with 19 bases in the middle.

This sequence joins TRBV4-1 and TRBJ1-5; perhaps TRBD1 as D (6 bases). Trimming removed 1 base at V and 2 bases at J, with 9 bases between. This CDR3 spans 15 amino acids. Germline CDR1 MGHRA, CDR2 YSYEKL. The CDR3: CASSQGGLGNQPQHF. The CDR3 coding sequence is TGCGCCAGCAGCCAAGGGGGGCTGGGCAATCAGCCCCAGCATTTT.

This sequence joins TRBV12-3 or TRBV12-4 and TRBJ2-5, with 7 bases aligning to TRBD2. CDR3 length: 13 amino acids. Losses at the gene ends were 8 bases for V and 1 base for J; bases not matched to a gene: 4. CDR3 residues: CASRGGGQETQYF. The CDR3 region has the DNA TGTGCCAGCCGTGGGGGGGGCCAAGAGACCCAGTACTTC.

The V gene is TRBV2, the J gene TRBJ1-2; D is possibly TRBD1 (6 bases). The germline CDR1 and CDR2 sequences are SNHLY and FYNNEI. The CDR3 is 15 amino acids. V was cut by 6 bases and J by 4 bases, with 18 bases left in between. For the CDR3, the DNA is TGTGCCAGCAGCCCGACAGGTCCCCTCACCTATGGCTACACCTTC. The encoded protein is CASSPTGPLTYGYTF.

The V and J genes are TRBV4-1 and TRBJ2-5, with 15 bases fitting TRBD2. The junction had 17 bases not matched to a gene; V was cut back by 3 bases and J by 6 bases. In germline, CDR1 is MGHRA, CDR2 YSYEKL. The CDR3 has 20 residues. The CDR3 DNA reads TGCGCCAGCAGCCAGGCTGGACTAGCGGGAGGGCCGGGGTCAAAAAAGACCCAGTACTTC. Its translation: CASSQAGLAGGPGSKKTQYF.

This clone was recorded once. The chain combines TRBV19 with TRBJ2-7, with 9 bases fitting TRBD2. This CDR3 contains 18 residues. Germline CDR1 reads LNHDA; CDR2 reads SQIVND (reference sequence). The V gene end was trimmed by 3 bases and the J gene end by 0 bases; junction bases not matched to a gene: 12. Written as DNA, the CDR3 is TGTGCCAGTAGTATGGCGGCGGGAGGGACAGCCCTCTCCTACGAGCAGTACTTC. Translated, it gives CASSMAAGGTALSYEQYF.

The rearrangement joins TRBV7-9 to TRBJ1-1; possibly TRBD1 for D (5 bases). Trimming left V 5 bases short and J 1 base short, with 14 bases between. Germline loops: CDR1 SEHNR, CDR2 FQNEAQ (reference sequence). The CDR3 length is 15 residues. CDR3 nucleotide sequence: TGTGCCAGCAGCCTCTTTAAAACAGGGAACACTGAAGCTTTCTTT. It encodes CASSLFKTGNTEAFF.

V is TRBV29-1 and J is TRBJ2-3; D perhaps matches TRBD2 (5 bases). This CDR3 is built from 15 residues. The V and J ends lost 3 bases and 0 bases respectively, with 13 bases between them. The germline CDR1 and CDR2 sequences are SQVTM and ANQGSEA. The CDR3 loop reads CSVEVELVSTDTQYF. DNA for the CDR3: TGCAGCGTTGAGGTCGAACTAGTGAGCACAGATACGCAGTATTTT.

This clone was seen more than once but under ten times. V gene TRBV19 combines with J gene TRBJ2-3, with TRBD2 matching over 7 bases. Germline V gives CDR1 LNHDA, CDR2 SQIVND (reference sequence). The CDR3 spans 14 residues. V lost 6 bases to trimming and J lost 4 bases; unmatched junction nucleotides: 7. CDR3 loop: CASSPLAFADTQYF. The CDR3, as DNA: TGTGCCAGTAGCCCACTAGCGTTCGCAGATACGCAGTATTTT.

The genes are TRBV3-1 (or the pseudogene TRBV3-2) and TRBJ2-1; 7 nucleotides line up with TRBD2. The CDR3 consists of 15 residues. CDR1 is LGHDT and CDR2 is YNNKEL in the germline V gene (reference sequence). J lost 8 bases, V lost 0 bases, and 7 bases had no gene match. The CDR3 protein is CASSQDMSGTHEQFF. DNA for the CDR3: TGTGCCAGCAGCCAAGATATGAGCGGGACCCATGAGCAGTTCTTC.

This clone was seen only once. As DNA, the CDR3 is TGTGCCAGCAGCCTTAAGCACTCTGGGGCCAACGTCCTGACTTTC. This codes for CASSLKHSGANVLTF. The rearrangement uses TRBV4-2 and TRBJ2-6; D gene unclear. The CDR3 totals 15 residues. Germline V gene data show CDR1 as LGHNA and CDR2 as YNFKEQ. The V end was cut by 4 bases, the J end by 0 bases, with 7 bases between.

The rearrangement links TRBV12-3 or TRBV12-4 to TRBJ1-2, with D possibly being TRBD1 (6 bases). The CDR3 has 13 residues. Trimming took 2 bases from V and 11 from J, leaving 15 bases between them. The CDR3 region is CASSLRQAERYTF. As DNA, the CDR3 is TGTGCCAGCAGTTTAAGACAGGCGGAAAGATACACCTTC.

The gene calls are TRBV7-6 and TRBJ2-7; 10 bases agree with TRBD1. Germline lookup yields CDR1 SGHVS and CDR2 FNYEAQ. With V trimmed by 3 bases and J by 3 bases, 8 bases remained unmatched. The CDR3 consists of 16 residues. The CDR3 protein is CASSFGSGQGLYEQYF. The DNA of the CDR3 is TGTGCCAGCAGCTTTGGTTCGGGACAGGGGCTCTACGAGCAGTACTTC.

This chain links TRBV6-5 with TRBJ1-1; TRBD1 matches 9 bases. Looked up from germline, CDR1 is MNHEY and CDR2 is SVGAGI. The J segment lost 6 bases and the V segment lost 5 bases, leaving 4 bases of the junction unmatched. CDR3 length: 13 amino acids. CDR3 loop: CASSQQGASEAFF. The CDR3 DNA follows: TGTGCCAGCAGTCAACAGGGGGCGTCTGAAGCTTTCTTT.

This clone was seen just once. The chain uses TRBV9 and TRBJ2-3; D is uncertain. CDR1 SGDLS and CDR2 YYNGEE come from the germline V gene. The CDR3 totals 14 residues. Deletions cut 3 bases from V and 2 bases from J, with 10 bases between. The chain's CDR3 is CASSGSPPTDTQYF. Written as DNA, the CDR3 is TGTGCCAGCAGCGGGAGTCCCCCCACAGATACGCAGTATTTT.